The next 13 T cell receptor beta chains were all read from a single sample in a study of cytomegalovirus exposure and HLA in healthy donors. Amplification used 60 Vbeta primers and 13 Jbeta primers. The repertoire was sequenced with immunoSEQ multiplex PCR; TCRdb's copy has only in-frame clones and lacks some. The sample consists of about 210,000 clones, approximately 86% of them appearing once. The sequenced sample was PBMCs. These receptors all stem from a woman younger than 45 in good health and CMV-seronegative.

The chain combines TRBV15 with TRBJ2-7; 7 bases match TRBD1. Trimming took 2 bases from V and 2 from J; bases not matched to a gene: 3. Germline V gene data show CDR1 as LNHNV and CDR2 as YYDKDF (reference sequence). CDR3 length equals 14 residues. CDR3 sequence: CATSRSRGTYEQYF. Written as DNA, the CDR3 is TGTGCCACCAGCAGATCCAGGGGGACCTACGAGCAGTACTTC.

The rearrangement links TRBV5-4 to TRBJ2-7, with a possible D match to TRBD1 (6 bases). V was shortened by 2 bases and J by 1 base, with 10 bases between the two germline ends. CDR1 and CDR2 from the germline V gene are SGHNT and YYREEE (reference sequence). The CDR3 is made up of 14 amino acids. For the CDR3, the DNA is TGTGCCAGCAGCTTCCCAGGGGAATCCTACGAGCAGTACTTC. As protein: CASSFPGESYEQYF. Together with reference TRBV5-4 and TRBJ2-7, the CDR3 gives the full variable domain: ETGVTQSPTHLIKTRGQQVTLRCSSQSGHNTVSWYQQALGQGPQFIFQYYREEENGRGNFPPRFSGLQFPNYSSELNVNALELDDSALYLCASSFPGESYEQYFGPGTRLTVT.

This clone was counted a single time. The chain has TRBV25-1 and TRBJ1-4; D is uncertain. The CDR3 is 11 amino acids. The germline V gene encodes CDR1 MGHDK and CDR2 SYGVNS. Trimming removed 3 bases at V and 12 bases at J, with 8 bases between. Here the CDR3 DNA reads TGTGCCAGCAGTGACGTAAGAGAACTGTTTTTT. Encoded protein: CASSDVRELFF.

In the case of this clone: Mismatch with germline at one junction end may stem from a read error. This chain uses TRBV6-1 with TRBJ2-4; 8 positions match TRBD1. Germline V gene sequence: CDR1 MNHNS, CDR2 SASEGT. The CDR3 loop spans 19 amino acids. The CDR3 sequence: CASSEALGRQGTAKNSQYF. CDR3 DNA: TGTGCCAGCAGTGAAGCGCTCGGGAGACAGGGGACGGCCAAAAACAGTCAGTACTTC.

The chain employs TRBV2 and TRBJ2-7; tentative D call: TRBD2 (5 bases). Germline CDR1 and CDR2: SNHLY and FYNNEI. The CDR3 contains 14 residues. Trimming left V 4 bases short and J 7 bases short, with 17 bases between. CDR3 residues: CASSALGNSGEQYF. The CDR3 region has the DNA TGTGCCAGCAGTGCCCTCGGGAATTCGGGTGAGCAGTACTTC.

This chain connects TRBV7-9 to TRBJ1-4, with a weak D call TRBD1 (6 bases). This CDR3 contains 13 residues. CDR1 SEHNR and CDR2 FQNEAQ come from the germline V gene (reference sequence). Trimming shortened V by 5 bases and J by 7 bases, and 11 bases separated the two germline ends. As DNA, the CDR3 is TGTGCCAGCAGCCGCCCCAGGGGTGAAAAACTGTTTTTT. Its protein product is CASSRPRGEKLFF. The full variable domain, in which reference TRBV7-9 and TRBJ1-4 provide the parts outside the CDR3, is DTGVSQNPRHKITKRGQNVTFRCDPISEHNRLYWYRQTLGQGPEFLTYFQNEAQLEKSRLLSDRFSAERPKGSFSTLEIQRTEQGDSAMYLCASSRPRGEKLFFGSGTQLSVL.

This clone was counted a single time. J is TRBJ2-5 and V is TRBV6-1, with D unresolved. V lost 1 base and J 0 bases, leaving 9 bases between the germline ends. Germline V gene lookup returns CDR1 MNHNS and CDR2 SASEGT. The CDR3 is 15 amino acids. The CDR3 region is CASSEGFRYQETQYF. Written as DNA, the CDR3 is TGTGCCAGCAGTGAAGGTTTCCGGTACCAAGAGACCCAGTACTTC.

The chain links TRBV5-4 to TRBJ1-4; D call uncertain. V was pared by 0 bases and J by 5 bases, with 14 bases between. The CDR3 sequence is 16 residues long. Germline CDR1 and CDR2: SGHNT and YYREEE (reference sequence). The DNA for the CDR3 is TGTGCCAGCAGCTTGGAGATGGACTCGCAGAATGAAAAACTGTTTTTT. It codes for CASSLEMDSQNEKLFF.

CDR3 residues: CASSPPFRLSKAGELFF. CDR3 bases: TGTGCCAGCAGCCCACCTTTCAGGCTTTCGAAAGCCGGGGAGCTGTTTTTT. V and J are TRBV7-9 and TRBJ2-2; no clear D. CDR1 is SEHNR and CDR2 is FQNEAQ in the germline V gene (reference sequence). The CDR3 has 17 amino acids. The ends were cut back, 5 bases at V and 6 bases at J, with 22 bases in the middle.

The chain employs TRBV28 and TRBJ2-3; D possibly corresponds to TRBD1 (6 bases). V lost 6 bases, J lost 3 bases, and 10 bases lay in between. This CDR3 is built from 13 residues. Germline CDR1 is MDHEN and CDR2 is SYDVKM. The CDR3 sequence: CASRDRSTDTQYF. CDR3 nucleotide sequence: TGTGCCAGCAGAGACAGGTCGACAGATACGCAGTATTTT.

V usage is TRBV7-2 and J usage is TRBJ1-1; TRBD1 might be the D (6 bases). From germline, CDR1 is SGHTA and CDR2 FQGNSA. Trimming cost V 2 bases and J 4 bases, with 8 bases left between them. The CDR3 loop spans 13 amino acids. CDR3 in amino acids: CASSLNRATEAFF. The CDR3 nucleotides read TGTGCCAGCAGCTTAAACAGGGCCACTGAAGCTTTCTTT.

This clone was observed once. V and J are TRBV5-1 and TRBJ2-1; the D is unclear. Per the germline V gene, CDR1 is SGHRS and CDR2 is YFSETQ. This CDR3 spans 14 amino acids. V shed 0 bases and J shed 4 bases, with 8 bases lying between them. This CDR3 is CASSLAVRYNEQFF. CDR3 nucleotides: TGCGCCAGCAGCTTGGCGGTTCGGTACAATGAGCAGTTCTTC.

This clone was detected a few times. The genes are TRBV4-1 and TRBJ2-7; TRBD2 might be the D (5 bases). CDR1 MGHRA and CDR2 YSYEKL come from the germline V gene. This CDR3 is 15 amino acids long. V was pared by 3 bases and J by 2 bases, with 14 bases between. The CDR3, as DNA: TGCGCCAGCAGCCAGGACGAGGGCGTAACCTACGAGCAGTACTTC. Translated: CASSQDEGVTYEQYF.